Listed here are 22 T cell receptor beta chains from one sample, sequenced in a study of blood T cell repertoires in COVID-19. Here immunoSEQ multiplex PCR was the method, and the copy in TCRdb shows in-frame clones only, minus some. The data contain a few hundred thousand clones, almost 90% of them singletons. The sample taken for sequencing was peripheral blood. The receptors were sampled from a woman aged 55-75 years with COVID-19, enrolled during active disease.

The chain combines TRBV15 with TRBJ1-2; 7 bases map to TRBD1. This CDR3 spans 14 amino acids. J lost 4 bases, V lost 6 bases, and 8 bases had no gene match. The germline CDR1 and CDR2 sequences are LNHNV and YYDKDF (reference sequence). This CDR3 reads CATRETGQLYGYTF. The CDR3 DNA reads as TGTGCCACCAGGGAGACGGGACAGCTCTATGGCTACACCTTC.

This chain uses TRBV28 with TRBJ1-4; 7 bases agree with TRBD1. J lost 1 base, V lost 4 bases, and 12 bases had no gene match. Germline CDR1 is MDHEN and CDR2 is SYDVKM. This CDR3 is 18 amino acids long. The CDR3 nucleotides are TGTGCCAGCAGTTCCCTGGGGGACAGCATGTTAACTAATGAAAAACTGTTTTTT. Encoded protein: CASSSLGDSMLTNEKLFF.

This chain joins TRBV19 and TRBJ1-5, with 8 bases that match TRBD1. CDR3 length equals 19 residues. J gave up 1 base and V 1 base, and 12 bases lay outside the gene matches. CDR1 is LNHDA, CDR2 SQIVND, per germline (reference sequence). The CDR3 spells CASSIVRAGGRSSNQPQHF. CDR3 nucleotide sequence: TGTGCCAGTAGTATAGTGAGGGCAGGGGGCAGGTCCAGCAATCAGCCCCAGCATTTT.

The chain joins TRBV28 to TRBJ1-1; 8 bases match TRBD1. V shed 7 bases and J 1 base; nucleotides not matched to a gene: 11. CDR1 and CDR2 (germline): MDHEN, SYDVKM. The CDR3 has 16 residues. Here the CDR3 reads CASIAGGQGWNTEAFF. The DNA of the CDR3 is TGTGCCAGCATTGCGGGTGGACAGGGATGGAACACTGAAGCTTTCTTT.

The chain couples TRBV3-1 (or the pseudogene TRBV3-2) to TRBJ2-6, with TRBD2 matching 15 bases. From germline, CDR1 is LGHDT and CDR2 YNNKEL (reference sequence). With 4 bases clipped from V and 0 bases from J, the junction kept 7 bases outside the gene matches. This CDR3 region has 20 residues. Here the CDR3 DNA reads TGTGCCAGCAGCCCCAGGACTAGCGGGGGGGCCAACTCTGGGGCCAACGTCCTGACTTTC. Its protein is CASSPRTSGGANSGANVLTF.

This chain connects TRBV19 to TRBJ2-5, with D hard to call. Germline V gives CDR1 LNHDA, CDR2 SQIVND (reference sequence). The CDR3 contains 14 residues. V was trimmed by 4 bases and J by 5 bases, leaving 14 bases between them. CDR3 loop: CASSTASDTETQYF. The CDR3 coding sequence is TGTGCCAGTAGTACCGCCTCAGATACGGAGACCCAGTACTTC.

The CDR3 loop is CASSEERGRAGELFF. In nucleotides, the CDR3 is TGTGCCAGCAGTGAAGAAAGGGGGCGGGCCGGGGAGCTGTTTTTT. The chain combines TRBV6-1 with TRBJ2-2; 7 bases are a match to TRBD1. The length of the CDR3 is 15 residues. Germline trimming cut 1 base from V and 6 bases from J; bases unmatched to any gene: 5. Per the germline V gene, CDR1 is MNHNS and CDR2 is SASEGT.

This chain connects TRBV4-3 to TRBJ2-2; 9 bases map to TRBD1. CDR1 is LGHNA and CDR2 is YSLEER in the germline V gene. CDR3 length: 15 amino acids. Germline trimming cut 4 bases from V and 5 bases from J; bases unmatched to any gene: 5. The CDR3 sequence is CASSPDRGQTGELFF. The DNA of the CDR3 is TGCGCCAGCAGCCCGGACAGGGGTCAGACCGGGGAGCTGTTTTTT.

The CDR3 DNA reads TGTGCCAGCAGCAGGACAGGGAATCAACTCGGGAACACCGGGGAGCTGTTTTTT. It specifies CASSRTGNQLGNTGELFF. This chain connects TRBV6-4 to TRBJ2-2, with 8 nucleotides matching TRBD1. After removal of 6 bases from V and 1 base from J, the junction contained 13 bases not matched to a gene. Germline values: CDR1 MRHNA, CDR2 SNTAGT. The CDR3 is 18 amino acids.

The genes are TRBV7-2 and TRBJ1-2; 10 bases fit TRBD1. Germline CDR1 and CDR2: SGHTA and FQGNSA. The CDR3 has 16 amino acids. V shed 2 bases, J shed 7 bases, and the junction held 10 bases outside the gene matches. The CDR3 bases are TGTGCCAGCAGCTTACCCTCGGGACAGGGGACGGGTGGCTACACCTTC. Protein product: CASSLPSGQGTGGYTF.

This chain uses TRBV12-5 with TRBJ1-2; D not resolved. CDR1 is LGHNT, CDR2 FRNRAP, per germline. V shed 7 bases and J shed 4 bases, with 13 bases lying between them. The CDR3 sequence is 13 residues long. For the CDR3, the DNA is TGTGCTAGTGCCCTGGACCGGGGCTATGGCTACACCTTC. Translated: CASALDRGYGYTF.

This chain uses TRBV6-2 or TRBV6-3 with TRBJ2-5, with TRBD2 matching over 9 bases. This CDR3 spans 13 amino acids. Germline values: CDR1 MNHEY, CDR2 SVGEGT. The junction had 5 bases not matched to a gene; V was cut back by 5 bases and J by 7 bases. CDR3 region: CASSPTTSGTQYF. In DNA form, the CDR3 reads TGTGCCAGCAGTCCCACGACTAGCGGGACCCAGTACTTC.

V usage is TRBV18 and J usage is TRBJ1-1, with 8 bases matching TRBD1. The CDR3 extends over 14 amino acids. V shed 5 bases and J 1 base; nucleotides not matched to a gene: 3. Germline values: CDR1 KGHSH, CDR2 LQKENI. As DNA, the CDR3 is TGTGCCAGCTCATTACAGGGGGGGAACACTGAAGCTTTCTTT. It codes for CASSLQGGNTEAFF.

The chain combines TRBV24-1 with TRBJ2-1; possible D gene TRBD1, 6 bases. Germline loops: CDR1 KGHDR, CDR2 SFDVKD. The CDR3 contains 13 residues. V gave up 6 bases and J gave up 3 bases, with 8 bases separating them. For the CDR3, the DNA is TGTGCCACCAGTTTAGGGGGCTACAATGAGCAGTTCTTC. It is translated as CATSLGGYNEQFF.

CDR3 in amino acids: CASSFNLQGRYGYTF. The CDR3 DNA reads as TGTGCCAGCAGCTTTAATTTACAGGGACGCTATGGCTACACCTTC. The V call is TRBV11-2, the J call TRBJ1-2; possibly TRBD1 for D (6 bases). Germline CDR1 is SGHAT and CDR2 is FQNNGV. The CDR3 has 15 residues. V shed 3 bases and J shed 4 bases, with 15 bases lying between them.

The gene calls are TRBV5-5 and TRBJ2-3; a weak D match, TRBD2 (5 bases). V gave up 0 bases and J gave up 2 bases, with 10 bases separating them. Germline CDR1 is SGHKS and CDR2 is YYEKEE (reference sequence). CDR3 length: 15 amino acids. The CDR3 loop reads CASSLDSSTTDTQYF. The CDR3 DNA follows: TGTGCCAGCAGCTTGGATTCTAGCACCACAGATACGCAGTATTTT.

The chain links TRBV28 to TRBJ1-2; TRBD1 aligns across 7 bases. Trimming cost V 8 bases and J 4 bases; bases outside gene matches: 10. This CDR3 is 14 amino acids long. Germline V CDR1 and CDR2: MDHEN, SYDVKM. The CDR3 is CASRAAGGSYGYTF. The CDR3 nucleotides are TGTGCCAGCCGCGCGGCAGGGGGTTCCTATGGCTACACCTTC.

As regards this clone: The sample carries other DNA sequences with the same CDR3. The chain employs TRBV7-3 and TRBJ2-1, with D perhaps TRBD2 (5 bases). V dropped 5 bases and J dropped 6 bases, with 11 bases sitting between them. There are 13 residues in the CDR3. Germline V lookup: CDR1 SGHTA, CDR2 FQGTGA. The CDR3 DNA follows: TGTGCCAGCAGCCAAAGCGGCGCCAATGAGCAGTTCTTC. Translation: CASSQSGANEQFF.

This chain links TRBV5-1 with TRBJ2-3; TRBD2 is a possible D gene (6 bases). With 3 bases removed from V and 0 bases from J, the gap between germline ends came to 11 bases. The CDR3 is 15 residues long. Germline CDR1 reads SGHRS; CDR2 reads YFSETQ. The CDR3 DNA is TGCGCCAGCAGCTGGAGCGGGCGTAGCACAGATACGCAGTATTTT. It is translated as CASSWSGRSTDTQYF.

The V and J genes are TRBV3-1 (or the pseudogene TRBV3-2) and TRBJ1-2; 10 bases match TRBD1. This CDR3 has 16 amino acids. CDR1 is LGHDT and CDR2 is YNNKEL in the germline V gene (reference sequence). V dropped 4 bases and J dropped 8; count of bases not matched to a gene: 13. CDR3 nucleotide sequence: TGTGCCAGCAGCCCGTTTGGTCGGGACAGGGGTGGAGGCTACACCTTC. This gives the protein CASSPFGRDRGGGYTF.

Only a few counts were recorded for this clone. The chain joins TRBV19 to TRBJ1-5; no firm D call. CDR3 size: 17 residues. V shed 4 bases and J shed 0 bases, with 16 bases lying between them. Germline loops: CDR1 LNHDA, CDR2 SQIVND (reference sequence). The CDR3 DNA reads as TGTGCCAGTAGTACCTTCTCTGGAAGGAGTAGCAATCAGCCCCAGCATTTT. Translated: CASSTFSGRSSNQPQHF. Complete variable domain (other parts from reference TRBV19 and TRBJ1-5): DGGITQSPKYLFRKEGQNVTLSCEQNLNHDAMYWYRQDPGQGLRLIYYSQIVNDFQKGDIAEGYSVSREKKESFPLTVTSAQKNPTAFYLCASSTFSGRSSNQPQHFGDGTRLSIL.

This sequence joins TRBV6-6 and TRBJ1-1, with D perhaps TRBD1 (5 bases). Per germline, CDR1 MNHNY and CDR2 SVGAGI (reference sequence). The CDR3 runs to 12 residues. V was trimmed by 10 bases and J by 1 base, leaving 10 bases between them. CDR3 protein: CAIADTNTEAFF. The CDR3, as DNA: TGTGCCATCGCGGACACGAACACTGAAGCTTTCTTT.